A single sample is the source of the 28 T cell receptor beta chains below, sequenced in a study of neurological immune-mediated disorders. TCRdb recomputed calls from the 5' RACE reads with MiXCR, one row per CDR3 protein. The data contain more than 40,000 distinct CDR3 sequences, under 2% of them singletons. The source material was PBMCs. These receptors originate from a woman aged 35 to 49 with multiple sclerosis.

CDR3 amino acids: CSAPEAAGGLHTQYF. In DNA, the CDR3 is TGCAGTGCTCCTGAAGCGGCGGGGGGACTCCATACGCAGTATTTT. The rearrangement joins TRBV20-1 to TRBJ2-3, with 8 bases aligning to TRBD2. With 5 bases clipped from V and 7 bases from J, the junction kept 14 bases outside the gene matches. The germline CDR1 and CDR2 sequences are DFQATT and SNEGSKA (reference sequence). The CDR3 has 15 residues.

This clonotype was recorded at least ten times. The J gene is TRBJ1-3, the V gene TRBV9, with a weak D call TRBD1 (5 bases). The CDR3 sequence is 18 residues long. Per the germline V gene, CDR1 is SGDLS and CDR2 is YYNGEE. The V and J ends lost 3 bases and 0 bases respectively, with 19 bases between them. CDR3 in DNA: TGTGCCAGCAGCGAGACGGGGGGACGGCATAGCTCTGGAAACACCATATATTTT. This gives the protein CASSETGGRHSSGNTIYF. Full variable domain (rest looked up from reference TRBV9 and TRBJ1-3): DSGVTQTPKHLITATGQRVTLRCSPRSGDLSVYWYQQSLDQGLQFLIQYYNGEERAKGNILERFSAQQFPDLHSELNLSSLELGDSALYFCASSETGGRHSSGNTIYFGEGSWLTVV.

This clonotype was picked up many times. This sequence joins TRBV7-9 and TRBJ1-1; TRBD1 aligns across 8 bases. Trimming removed 4 bases from V and 11 bases from J; junction bases left unmatched: 6. The CDR3 is 12 amino acids. Germline CDR1 is SEHNR and CDR2 is FQNEAQ (reference sequence). CDR3 coding DNA: TGTGCCAGCAGCTCTGACAGGGGACGGGCTTTCTTT. Encoded protein: CASSSDRGRAFF.

This clonotype was found many times. The chain recombines TRBV20-1 with TRBJ1-2; no clear D gene. With 0 bases removed from V and 5 bases from J, the gap between germline ends came to 10 bases. The CDR3 loop spans 13 amino acids. Germline values: CDR1 DFQATT, CDR2 SNEGSKA (reference sequence). CDR3 in DNA: TGCAGTGCTAGAGATCCCAACAAGTATGGCTACACCTTC. Translated, it gives CSARDPNKYGYTF.

This clonotype was seen ten or more times. Here the CDR3 DNA reads TGTGCCACCAGTGATTTGCCCCGACTGAACACTGAAGCTTTCTTT. This codes for CATSDLPRLNTEAFF. The rearrangement uses TRBV24-1 and TRBJ1-1; D unclear. This CDR3 spans 15 amino acids. Germline V CDR1 and CDR2: KGHDR, SFDVKD. V gave up 0 bases and J gave up 0 bases, with 7 bases separating them.

This clonotype was counted at least ten times. This chain uses TRBV29-1 with TRBJ1-1; maybe TRBD1 (5 bases). CDR3 length equals 15 residues. Germline CDR1 and CDR2: SQVTM and ANQGSEA. Trimming cost V 6 bases and J 3 bases, with 20 bases left between them. CDR3 region: CSVDRLGGSDTEAFF. CDR3 DNA sequence: TGCAGCGTGGACCGCCTCGGGGGGTCAGACACTGAAGCTTTCTTT.

This clonotype has at least ten counts. The chain combines TRBV7-9 with TRBJ2-7; TRBD2 matches 10 bases. V lost 4 bases and J lost 1; bases outside the gene matches: 13. CDR1 is SEHNR, CDR2 FQNEAQ, per germline (reference sequence). The CDR3 is 18 amino acids. CDR3 region: CASSYSHTSGARSYEQYF. The CDR3 DNA sequence: TGTGCCAGCAGCTATAGCCATACTAGCGGGGCGCGGTCCTACGAGCAGTACTTC.

This clonotype has at least ten counts. CDR3 nucleotide sequence: TGTGCCAGCAGCTACTCCAGGGGAGGGGCAGATACGCAGTATTTT. As protein: CASSYSRGGADTQYF. The chain recombines TRBV11-3 with TRBJ2-3; D may be TRBD2 (7 bases). V was shortened by 4 bases and J by 4 bases, with 15 bases between the two germline ends. The CDR3 loop spans 15 amino acids. CDR1 is SGHNT and CDR2 is YENEEA in the germline V gene.

There are many counts of this clonotype. This chain uses TRBV6-5 with TRBJ2-3, with 7 bases lining up with TRBD2. The CDR3 consists of 14 residues. Germline CDR1 reads MNHEY; CDR2 reads SVGAGI. V was pared by 5 bases and J by 2 bases, with 4 bases of the junction left unmatched. CDR3 coding DNA: TGTGCCAGCAGTCGAAGCGGGAACACAGATACGCAGTATTTT. Its translation: CASSRSGNTDTQYF.

This clonotype has a count of ten or more. The chain employs TRBV7-2 and TRBJ2-1, with TRBD2 matching over 13 bases. The germline V gene encodes CDR1 SGHTA and CDR2 FQGNSA. The CDR3 is 14 residues long. The V and J ends lost 5 bases and 9 bases, in that order; junction bases with no gene match: 4. The CDR3 here is CASSTGTSGAEQFF. The CDR3 DNA follows: TGTGCCAGCAGCACGGGGACTAGCGGGGCTGAGCAGTTCTTC.

This clonotype was detected ten times or more. This chain connects TRBV20-1 to TRBJ1-1, with D possibly matching TRBD1 (6 bases). V was clipped by 6 bases and J by 2 bases, with 19 bases between them. Germline lookup yields CDR1 DFQATT and CDR2 SNEGSKA (reference sequence). The CDR3 extends over 15 amino acids. The CDR3 here is CSATPTGYVNTEAFF. The DNA for the CDR3 is TGCAGTGCCACCCCTACAGGGTATGTTAACACTGAAGCTTTCTTT.

This clonotype was observed at least ten times. The chain links TRBV20-1 to TRBJ1-1; the D is unclear. V gave up 1 base and J gave up 6 bases, with 12 bases separating them. The CDR3 runs to 13 residues. Germline CDR1 is DFQATT and CDR2 is SNEGSKA (reference sequence). CDR3 region: CSARGSPGAEAFF. CDR3 nucleotides: TGCAGTGCTAGAGGATCACCCGGGGCTGAAGCTTTCTTT.

This clonotype has at least ten counts. The chain couples TRBV14 to TRBJ1-2; TRBD1 might be the D (5 bases). Germline lookup yields CDR1 SGHDN and CDR2 FVKESK. V gave up 3 bases and J gave up 8 bases, with 13 bases separating them. The CDR3 runs 13 residues. The CDR3 DNA follows: TGTGCCAGCAGCCAGCAGGGCCCAGAGGGCTACACCTTC. It is translated as CASSQQGPEGYTF.

This clonotype was observed at least ten times. The rearrangement links TRBV20-1 to TRBJ2-2; D may be TRBD1 (5 bases). The length of the CDR3 is 15 residues. The germline V gene has CDR1 DFQATT and CDR2 SNEGSKA (reference sequence). Trimming removed 0 bases from V and 1 base from J, with 9 bases in between. CDR3 coding DNA: TGCAGTGCTAGAGATAAAACAGGGAACACCGGGGAGCTGTTTTTT. It yields the protein CSARDKTGNTGELFF.

This clonotype has at least ten counts. The rearrangement uses TRBV15 and TRBJ1-6, with 7 bases that match TRBD1. Germline assignment: CDR1 LNHNV and CDR2 YYDKDF (reference sequence). The trim removed 3 bases at V and 3 bases at J, leaving 2 bases unmatched. This CDR3 is built from 15 residues. As DNA, the CDR3 is TGTGCCACCAGCAGTCGGGACAGCTATAATTCACCCCTCCACTTT. Its protein product is CATSSRDSYNSPLHF.

The sample holds many counts of this clonotype. The chain is built from TRBV19 and TRBJ1-2; D is unresolved. Looked up from germline, CDR1 is LNHDA and CDR2 is SQIVND (reference sequence). Trimming took off 5 bases at V and 0 bases at J, with 13 bases between the two ends. The CDR3 contains 15 residues. The CDR3 is CASSSTLAANYGYTF. In DNA, the CDR3 is TGTGCCAGTAGTTCGACGTTAGCAGCTAACTATGGCTACACCTTC.

This clonotype has ten or more counts. The V and J genes are TRBV6-6 and TRBJ2-5, with D perhaps matching TRBD2 (6 bases). Trimming pared 7 bases from V and 5 bases from J, leaving 14 bases between. CDR1 and CDR2 from the germline V gene are MNHNY and SVGAGI (reference sequence). The CDR3 spans 13 residues. CDR3: CASTPPGGETQYF. As DNA, the CDR3 is TGTGCCAGCACCCCGCCAGGAGGGGAGACCCAGTACTTC.

This clonotype appeared a few times. The conserved final phenylalanine or tryptophan is absent from the CDR3, which likely points to a read error. The chain couples TRBV5-8 to TRBJ2-7; no clear D gene. Trimming removed 0 bases at V and 3 bases at J, with 7 bases between. Germline V CDR1 and CDR2: SGHTS, YDEGEE. The CDR3 has 13 residues. The CDR3 nucleotides read TGTGCCAGCAGCTTGGGTCACATCTACGAGCAGTACAAC. Protein product: CASSLGHIYEQYN.

This clonotype came up many times. The chain recombines TRBV5-1 with TRBJ2-1; weak D call: TRBD2 (6 bases). Germline CDR1 is SGHRS and CDR2 is YFSETQ. Trimming shortened V by 4 bases and J by 6 bases, and 14 bases separated the two germline ends. The CDR3 covers 14 residues. The CDR3 coding sequence is TGCGCCAGCAGCCCCGGGGACTTCTTCAATGAGCAGTTCTTC. It yields the protein CASSPGDFFNEQFF.

Ten or more counts support this clonotype. V and J are TRBV29-1 and TRBJ1-2, with D uncertain. The V and J ends lost 4 bases and 7 bases respectively, with 10 bases between them. There are 11 residues in the CDR3. Germline V gene data show CDR1 as SQVTM and CDR2 as ANQGSEA. The CDR3 DNA sequence: TGCAGCGTTGTAACGGGAGCTGGCTACACCTTC. Protein sequence: CSVVTGAGYTF.

This clonotype was counted many times. The gene calls are TRBV20-1 and TRBJ2-1, with D perhaps TRBD1 (6 bases). The CDR3 loop spans 13 amino acids. CDR1 DFQATT and CDR2 SNEGSKA come from the germline V gene (reference sequence). Between the trimmed V and J ends, which lost 0 bases and 6 bases, there was a span of 9 bases. The CDR3: CSARDQGRNEQFF. CDR3 DNA sequence: TGCAGTGCTAGAGATCAGGGGCGCAATGAGCAGTTCTTC.

This clonotype was detected ten times or more. V and J are TRBV5-1 and TRBJ2-7, with TRBD1 matching over 11 bases. Germline V CDR1 and CDR2: SGHRS, YFSETQ. CDR3 length: 14 amino acids. After removal of 4 bases from V and 5 bases from J, the junction contained 5 bases not matched to a gene. CDR3 loop: CASSPGQGAHEQYF. The CDR3 DNA reads as TGCGCCAGCAGCCCAGGACAGGGGGCACACGAGCAGTACTTC.

This clonotype was seen repeatedly, ten times or more. The chain joins TRBV27 to TRBJ1-2, with unresolved D. CDR3 length: 14 residues. Trimming removed 4 bases from V and 6 bases from J, with 15 bases in between. CDR1 and CDR2 (germline): MNHEY, SMNVEV (reference sequence). In nucleotides, the CDR3 is TGTGCCAGCAGTTCCCAAGACGGCTGGAATGGCTACACCTTC. It codes for CASSSQDGWNGYTF.

This clonotype was found many times. The chain couples TRBV20-1 to TRBJ1-1; unclear D gene. V dropped 0 bases and J dropped 0 bases, with 8 bases sitting between them. The CDR3 is 14 amino acids. Germline V gives CDR1 DFQATT, CDR2 SNEGSKA (reference sequence). The CDR3, as DNA: TGCAGTGCTAGAGATATAGGGTTGAACACTGAAGCTTTCTTT. Residues: CSARDIGLNTEAFF.

This clonotype was found many times. The chain joins TRBV20-1 to TRBJ2-2; D may match TRBD1 or TRBD2 (6 bases each). The CDR3 extends over 15 amino acids. Germline V gives CDR1 DFQATT, CDR2 SNEGSKA (reference sequence). The V and J ends lost 2 bases and 2 bases respectively, with 12 bases between them. CDR3 bases: TGCAGTGCTAGAACCGGGGGCCCTAACACCGGGGAGCTGTTTTTT. Translation: CSARTGGPNTGELFF.

This clonotype was recorded many times. V and J are TRBV10-3 and TRBJ2-1, with a weak D call TRBD2 (5 bases). The CDR3 is 15 amino acids. V was pared by 10 bases and J by 4 bases, with 20 bases between. From germline, CDR1 is ENHRY and CDR2 SYGVKD. CDR3 coding DNA: TGTGCCACGAAAATCGGTCCACTAGGGTACAATGAGCAGTTCTTC. It specifies CATKIGPLGYNEQFF.

This clonotype was recorded at least ten times. This chain uses TRBV3-1 with TRBJ1-2, with D uncertain. Trimming cost V 4 bases and J 0 bases, with 6 bases left between them. The CDR3 totals 13 residues. Per germline, CDR1 LGHDT and CDR2 YNNKEL (reference sequence). The CDR3 loop reads CASSPSPNYGYTF. For the CDR3, the DNA is TGTGCCAGCAGCCCCAGTCCTAACTATGGCTACACCTTC.

In this sample, this clonotype turned up many times. This chain connects TRBV19 to TRBJ2-3; 8 bases are a match to TRBD1. The CDR3 is 17 amino acids. Per germline, CDR1 LNHDA and CDR2 SQIVND (reference sequence). After removal of 4 bases from V and 2 bases from J, the junction contained 11 bases not matched to a gene. CDR3 nucleotides: TGTGCCAGTAGTACAGGGGGCAGGCACACAGCCACAGATACGCAGTATTTT. Its translation: CASSTGGRHTATDTQYF.